This T cell receptor beta chain was obtained from a study of PD-1 blockade in mismatch repair-deficient tumors. Method: immunoSEQ multiplex PCR; TCRdb's copy keeps in-frame clones and lacks some. The sample yields 38,000 or so clones, roughly 81% seen once. The CDR3 extends over 19 amino acids. V was shortened by 8 bases and J by 1 base, with 29 bases between the two germline ends. CDR1 is MNHEY, CDR2 SMNVEV, per germline (reference sequence). The sequenced sample was peripheral blood, obtained 76 weeks after starting pembrolizumab. The clonotype was recovered from an adult with mismatch repair-deficient cancer. The rearrangement joins TRBV27 to TRBJ1-2; D may be TRBD1 (5 bases). DNA for the CDR3: TGTGCCAGCCACACGTCTTATTTTACTACGACAGTTATTAACTATGGCTACACCTTC. Translating gives CASHTSYFTTTVINYGYTF.